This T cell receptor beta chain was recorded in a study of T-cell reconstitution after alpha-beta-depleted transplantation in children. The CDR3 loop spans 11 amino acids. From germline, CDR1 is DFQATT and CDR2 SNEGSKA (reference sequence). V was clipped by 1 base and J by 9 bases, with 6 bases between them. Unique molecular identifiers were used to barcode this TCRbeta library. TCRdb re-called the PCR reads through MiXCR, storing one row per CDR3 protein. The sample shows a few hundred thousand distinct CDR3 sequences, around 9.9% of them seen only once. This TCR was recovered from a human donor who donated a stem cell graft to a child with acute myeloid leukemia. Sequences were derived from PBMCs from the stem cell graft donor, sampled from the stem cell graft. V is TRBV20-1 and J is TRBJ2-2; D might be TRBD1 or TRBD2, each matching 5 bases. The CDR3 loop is CSARAGRELFF. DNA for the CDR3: TGCAGTGCTAGAGCGGGGCGGGAGCTGTTTTTT.